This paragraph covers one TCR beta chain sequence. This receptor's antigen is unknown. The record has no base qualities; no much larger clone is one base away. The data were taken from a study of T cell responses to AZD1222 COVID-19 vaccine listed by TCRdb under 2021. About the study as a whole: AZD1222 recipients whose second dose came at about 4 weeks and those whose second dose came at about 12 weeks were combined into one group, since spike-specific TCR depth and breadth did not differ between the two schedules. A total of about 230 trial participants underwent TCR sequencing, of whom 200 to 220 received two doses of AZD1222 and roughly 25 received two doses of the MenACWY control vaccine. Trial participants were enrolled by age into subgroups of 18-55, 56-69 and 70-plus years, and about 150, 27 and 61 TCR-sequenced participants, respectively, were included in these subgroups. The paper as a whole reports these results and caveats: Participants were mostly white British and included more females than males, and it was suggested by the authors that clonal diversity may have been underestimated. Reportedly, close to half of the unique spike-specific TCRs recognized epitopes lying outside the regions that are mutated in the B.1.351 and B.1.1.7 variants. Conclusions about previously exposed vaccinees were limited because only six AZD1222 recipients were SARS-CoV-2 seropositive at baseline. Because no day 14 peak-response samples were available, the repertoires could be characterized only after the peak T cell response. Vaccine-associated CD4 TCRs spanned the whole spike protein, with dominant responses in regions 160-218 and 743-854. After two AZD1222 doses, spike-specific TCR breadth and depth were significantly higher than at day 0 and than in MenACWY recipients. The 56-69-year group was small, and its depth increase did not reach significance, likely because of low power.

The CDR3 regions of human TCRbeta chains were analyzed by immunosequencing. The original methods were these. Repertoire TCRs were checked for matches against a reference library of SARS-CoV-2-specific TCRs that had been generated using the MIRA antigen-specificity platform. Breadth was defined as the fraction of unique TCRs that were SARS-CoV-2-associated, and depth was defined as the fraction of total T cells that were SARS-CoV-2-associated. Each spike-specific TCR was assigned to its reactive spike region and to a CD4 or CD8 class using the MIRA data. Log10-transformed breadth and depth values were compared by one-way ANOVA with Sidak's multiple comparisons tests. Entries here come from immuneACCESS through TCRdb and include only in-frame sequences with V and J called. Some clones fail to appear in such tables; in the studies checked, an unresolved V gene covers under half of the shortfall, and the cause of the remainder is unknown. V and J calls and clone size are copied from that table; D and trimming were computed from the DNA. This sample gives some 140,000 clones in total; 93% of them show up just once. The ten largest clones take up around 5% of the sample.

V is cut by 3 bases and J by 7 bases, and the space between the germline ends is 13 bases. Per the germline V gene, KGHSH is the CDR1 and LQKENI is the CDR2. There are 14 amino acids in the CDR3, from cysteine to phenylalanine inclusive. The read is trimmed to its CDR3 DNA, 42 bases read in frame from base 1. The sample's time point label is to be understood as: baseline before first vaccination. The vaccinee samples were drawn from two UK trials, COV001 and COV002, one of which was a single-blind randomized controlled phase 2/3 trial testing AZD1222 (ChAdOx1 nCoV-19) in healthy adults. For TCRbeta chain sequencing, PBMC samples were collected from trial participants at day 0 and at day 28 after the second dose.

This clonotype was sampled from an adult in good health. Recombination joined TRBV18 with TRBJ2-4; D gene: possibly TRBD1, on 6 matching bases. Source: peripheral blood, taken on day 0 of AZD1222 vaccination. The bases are TGTGCCAGCTCACCTTCGGCAGGGGAGAACATTCAGTACTTC. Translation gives CASSPSAGENIQYF.